Below, one T cell receptor beta chain is given with its context. The data were obtained in a study of blood T cell repertoires in COVID-19. Study details: There were acute and convalescent COVID-19 samples, and they came from the United States, Italy and Spain. PBMCs, B-cell-depleted T cells, or T cells were the source of the cDNA or gDNA that made up the material.

In the original workflow: Amplification from reference gene primers served as the basis for estimated nucleated cell counts. Using immunoSEQ multiplex PCR, the repertoire was profiled, and TCRdb retains in-frame clones only, with some absent. V and J calls and clone size are copied from that table; D and trimming were computed from the DNA. The sample shows approximately 400,000 clones, 81% of them seen only once. Per germline, CDR1 KGHSH and CDR2 LQKENI. Trimming at V came to 3 bases and at J to 3 bases, leaving 6 bases not matched to a gene. The length of the CDR3 is 16 residues. The source of this sequence is a human donor with acute or convalescent COVID-19. The donor label of this sample is uncertain. Sequencing used peripheral blood. This rearrangement joins TRBV18 to TRBJ2-1; 9 bases align to TRBD2. CDR3 amino acids: CASSPRLAVSYNEQFF. Here the CDR3 DNA reads TGTGCCAGCTCACCGAGACTAGCGGTAAGCTACAATGAGCAGTTCTTC.